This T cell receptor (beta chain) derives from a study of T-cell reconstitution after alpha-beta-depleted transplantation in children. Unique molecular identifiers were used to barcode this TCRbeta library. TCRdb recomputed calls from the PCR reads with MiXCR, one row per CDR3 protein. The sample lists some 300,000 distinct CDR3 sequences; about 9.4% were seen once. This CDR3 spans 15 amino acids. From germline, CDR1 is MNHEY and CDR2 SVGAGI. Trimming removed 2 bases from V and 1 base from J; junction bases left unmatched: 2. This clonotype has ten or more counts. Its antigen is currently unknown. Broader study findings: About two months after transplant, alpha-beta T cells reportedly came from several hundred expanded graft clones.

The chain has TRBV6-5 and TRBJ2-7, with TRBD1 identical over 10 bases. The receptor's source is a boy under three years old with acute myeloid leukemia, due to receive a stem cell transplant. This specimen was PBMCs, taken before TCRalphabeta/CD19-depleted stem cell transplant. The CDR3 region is CASSYGTGVSYEQYF. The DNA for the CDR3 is TGTGCCAGCAGTTACGGGACAGGGGTGTCCTACGAGCAGTACTTC.